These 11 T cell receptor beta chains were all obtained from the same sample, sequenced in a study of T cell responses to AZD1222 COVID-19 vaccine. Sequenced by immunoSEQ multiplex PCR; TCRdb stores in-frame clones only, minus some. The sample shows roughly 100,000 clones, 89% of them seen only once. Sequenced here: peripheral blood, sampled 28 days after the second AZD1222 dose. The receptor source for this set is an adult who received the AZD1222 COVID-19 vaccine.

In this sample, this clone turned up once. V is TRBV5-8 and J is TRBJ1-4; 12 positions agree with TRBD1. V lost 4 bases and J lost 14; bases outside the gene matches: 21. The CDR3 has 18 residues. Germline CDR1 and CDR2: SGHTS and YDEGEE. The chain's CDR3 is CASSPGQGTGGAWTYLFF. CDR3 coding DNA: TGTGCCAGCAGCCCAGGTCAGGGGACAGGGGGCGCCTGGACATACCTGTTTTTT. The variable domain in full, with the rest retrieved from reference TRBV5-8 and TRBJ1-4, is EAGVTQSPTHLIKTRGQQATLRCSPISGHTSVYWYQQALGLGLQFLLWYDEGEERNRGNFPPRFSGRQFPNYSSELNVNALELEDSALYLCASSPGQGTGGAWTYLFFGSGTQLSVL.

Here the CDR3 DNA reads TGTGCCAGCAGTTTACTGTGGGAAAAACTGTTTTTT. Its translation is CASSLLWEKLFF. The V gene is TRBV28, the J gene TRBJ1-4; D is ambiguous. CDR1 MDHEN and CDR2 SYDVKM come from the germline V gene. V lost 2 bases, J lost 8 bases, and 6 bases lay in between. The CDR3 spans 12 residues.

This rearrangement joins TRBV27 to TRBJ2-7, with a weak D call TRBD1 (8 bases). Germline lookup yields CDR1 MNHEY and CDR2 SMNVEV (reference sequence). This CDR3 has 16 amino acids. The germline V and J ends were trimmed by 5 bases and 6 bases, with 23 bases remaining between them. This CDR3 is CASSPTRGRGKPEQYF. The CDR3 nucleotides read TGTGCCAGCAGTCCGACCAGGGGGCGGGGGAAACCCGAGCAGTACTTC.

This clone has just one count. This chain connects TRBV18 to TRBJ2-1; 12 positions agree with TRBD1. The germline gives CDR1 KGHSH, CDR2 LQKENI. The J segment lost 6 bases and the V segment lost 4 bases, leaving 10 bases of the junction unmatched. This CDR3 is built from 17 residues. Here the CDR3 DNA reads TGTGCCAGCTCACAGGGTAGGGGGACAGGGGGCATCAATGAGCAGTTCTTC. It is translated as CASSQGRGTGGINEQFF.

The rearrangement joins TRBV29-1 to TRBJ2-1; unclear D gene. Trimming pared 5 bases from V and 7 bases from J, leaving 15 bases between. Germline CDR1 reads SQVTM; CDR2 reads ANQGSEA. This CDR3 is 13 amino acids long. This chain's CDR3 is CSVIYRSGNEQFF. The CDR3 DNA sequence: TGCAGCGTTATATATAGGTCCGGAAATGAGCAGTTCTTC.

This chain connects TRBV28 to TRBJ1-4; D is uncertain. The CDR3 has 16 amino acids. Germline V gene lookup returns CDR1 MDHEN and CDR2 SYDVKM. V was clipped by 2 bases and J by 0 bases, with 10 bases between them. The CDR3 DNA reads TGTGCCAGCAGTTTAATGGCGCCCCCAACTAATGAAAAACTGTTTTTT. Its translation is CASSLMAPPTNEKLFF.

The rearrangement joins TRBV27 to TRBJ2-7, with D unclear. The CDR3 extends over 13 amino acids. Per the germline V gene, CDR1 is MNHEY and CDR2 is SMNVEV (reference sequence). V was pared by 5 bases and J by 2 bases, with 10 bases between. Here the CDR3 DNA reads TGTGCCAGCAGTACCGCCCGAACCTACGAGCAGTACTTC. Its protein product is CASSTARTYEQYF.

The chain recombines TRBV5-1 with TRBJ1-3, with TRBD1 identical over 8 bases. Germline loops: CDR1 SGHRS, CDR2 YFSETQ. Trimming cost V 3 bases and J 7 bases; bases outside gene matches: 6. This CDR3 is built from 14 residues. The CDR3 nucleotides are TGCGCCAGCAGCTCTGGACAGGGCCACAACACCATATATTTT. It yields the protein CASSSGQGHNTIYF.

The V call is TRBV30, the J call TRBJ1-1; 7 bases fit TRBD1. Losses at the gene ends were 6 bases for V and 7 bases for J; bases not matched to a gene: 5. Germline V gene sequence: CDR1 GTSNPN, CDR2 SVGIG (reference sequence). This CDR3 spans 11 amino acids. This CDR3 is CACITGVEAFF. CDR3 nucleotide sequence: TGTGCCTGTATTACAGGGGTTGAAGCTTTCTTT.

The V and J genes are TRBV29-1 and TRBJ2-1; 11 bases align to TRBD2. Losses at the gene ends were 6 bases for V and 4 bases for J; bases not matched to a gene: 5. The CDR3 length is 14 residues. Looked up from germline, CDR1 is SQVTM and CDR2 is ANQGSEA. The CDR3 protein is CSVSRLAGYNEQFF. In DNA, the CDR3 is TGCAGCGTCTCACGACTAGCGGGGTACAATGAGCAGTTCTTC.

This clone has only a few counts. The DNA of the CDR3 is TGTGCCAGCAGTTTATGGGCTAGCGGGAGGGTGGTCTACGAGCAGTACTTC. Its protein is CASSLWASGRVVYEQYF. The chain links TRBV27 to TRBJ2-7, with 12 bases lining up with TRBD2. CDR3 length equals 17 residues. Trimming took 1 base from V and 3 from J; bases not matched to a gene: 7. The germline gives CDR1 MNHEY, CDR2 SMNVEV (reference sequence).